The clone carrying this T cell receptor beta chain was observed a few times. The antigen is undetermined. Germline-derived CDR1 and CDR2 are SGHTA and FQGNSA. The CDR3 totals 13 residues. V was trimmed by 7 bases and J by 4 bases, leaving 12 bases between them. This specimen belongs to a study of T cell repertoires in cytomegalovirus infection. The study's findings and limits: HLA-C-restricted, CMV-specific TCR beta clonotypes were dominant ex vivo.

TCRdb re-analysed the reads in MiXCR, keeping a single row per CDR3 protein. The repertoire holds 750,000 to 950,000 distinct CDR3 sequences, about 29% seen once, with around 13% in the top ten. The rearrangement links TRBV7-2 to TRBJ2-3; weak D call: TRBD2 (6 bases). This sequence originates from a human donor in good health (CMV status not recorded). Some clones in this sample may be carry-over from other donors' samples. Sequenced material: cultured CD8+ T cells from PBMCs, taken from culture after CMV antigen stimulation. The CDR3, as DNA: TGTGCCAGCACTCTGGGGGGACCAGATACGCAGTATTTT. Translation gives CASTLGGPDTQYF.